This T cell receptor (beta chain) originates from a study of early T cells in non-severe SARS-CoV-2 infection. Study as a whole: Sequencing used unsorted whole-blood bulk RNA, so chains lack pairing.

This CDR3 contains 16 residues. V was trimmed by 2 bases and J by 2 bases, leaving 14 bases between them. This clonotype was recorded many times. Antigen: not known. Study-level results: VDJdb matching favored anti-spike CD8 responses, missing private and CD4 specificities.

The library protocol tagged individual cDNA molecules with unique molecular identifiers. TCRdb re-called the 5' RACE reads with MiXCR, one entry per CDR3 protein. The table shows approximately 38,000 distinct CDR3 sequences, with around 4.1% occurring only once. The sample was whole blood. This TCR was sampled from an adult who was a healthcare worker with PCR-confirmed SARS-CoV-2 infection or an uninfected control (not recorded which). The chain links TRBV12-3 or TRBV12-4 to TRBJ2-3, with D unclear. This chain's CDR3 is CASSLQKFSVTDTQYF. In DNA, the CDR3 is TGTGCCAGCAGTTTACAAAAGTTTTCTGTCACAGATACGCAGTATTTT.